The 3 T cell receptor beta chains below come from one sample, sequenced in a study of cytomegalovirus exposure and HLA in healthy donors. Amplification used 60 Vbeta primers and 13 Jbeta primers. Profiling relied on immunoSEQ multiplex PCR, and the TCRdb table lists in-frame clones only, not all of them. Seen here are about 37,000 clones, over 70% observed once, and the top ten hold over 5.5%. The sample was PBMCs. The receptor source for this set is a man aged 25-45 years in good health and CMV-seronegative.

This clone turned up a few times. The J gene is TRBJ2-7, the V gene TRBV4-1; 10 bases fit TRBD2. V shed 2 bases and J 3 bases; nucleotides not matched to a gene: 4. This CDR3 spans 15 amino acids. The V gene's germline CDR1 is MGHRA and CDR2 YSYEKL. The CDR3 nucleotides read TGCGCCAGCAGCCAAAATGAGCGGGAGGGCTACGAGCAGTACTTC. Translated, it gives CASSQNEREGYEQYF.

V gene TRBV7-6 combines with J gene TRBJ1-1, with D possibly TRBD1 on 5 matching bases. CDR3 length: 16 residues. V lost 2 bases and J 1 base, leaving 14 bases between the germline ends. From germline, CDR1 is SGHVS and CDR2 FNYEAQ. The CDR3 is CASSLRQGSGNTEAFF. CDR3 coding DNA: TGTGCCAGCAGCTTAAGGCAGGGTAGTGGGAACACTGAAGCTTTCTTT. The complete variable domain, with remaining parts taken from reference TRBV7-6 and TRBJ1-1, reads GAGVSQSPRYKVTKRGQDVALRCDPISGHVSLYWYRQALGQGPEFLTYFNYEAQQDKSGLPNDRFSAERPEGSISTLTIQRTEQRDSAMYRCASSLRQGSGNTEAFFGQGTRLTVV.

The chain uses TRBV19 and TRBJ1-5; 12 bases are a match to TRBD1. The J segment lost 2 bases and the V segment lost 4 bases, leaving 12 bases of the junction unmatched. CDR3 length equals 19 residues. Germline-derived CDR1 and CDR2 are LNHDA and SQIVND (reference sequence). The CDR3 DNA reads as TGTGCCAGTAGTAAGAAACCGGGACAGGGGGCTATTGGCAATCAGCCCCAGCATTTT. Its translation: CASSKKPGQGAIGNQPQHF.